This T cell receptor (beta chain) was sequenced during a study of T cell responses to AZD1222 COVID-19 vaccine. Background on the study: Second-dose recipients at about 4 or about 12 weeks were treated as one pooled group.

Study-level findings and limits: Elevations in Spike-specific TCR breadth and depth followed administration of two AZD1222 doses. Dominant at 160-218 and 743-854, vaccine-associated CD4 TCRs also spanned spike.

As to this clone: The antigen remains unidentified.

V dropped 1 base and J dropped 8 bases, with 13 bases sitting between them. Germline V CDR1 and CDR2: SGHTA, FQGNSA. The CDR3 is made up of 14 amino acids. TCRdb's copy holds only in-frame clones and misses some; the assay was immunoSEQ multiplex PCR. The table shows more than 85,000 clones, with about 85% occurring only once. This chain links TRBV7-2 with TRBJ2-3; perhaps TRBD1 as D (5 bases). This TCR derives from an adult in good health. Sequences were derived from peripheral blood, sampled on day 0 of AZD1222 vaccination. CDR3 sequence: CASSLDHGAATQYF. The CDR3 DNA reads TGTGCCAGCAGCTTAGACCATGGGGCGGCTACGCAGTATTTT.